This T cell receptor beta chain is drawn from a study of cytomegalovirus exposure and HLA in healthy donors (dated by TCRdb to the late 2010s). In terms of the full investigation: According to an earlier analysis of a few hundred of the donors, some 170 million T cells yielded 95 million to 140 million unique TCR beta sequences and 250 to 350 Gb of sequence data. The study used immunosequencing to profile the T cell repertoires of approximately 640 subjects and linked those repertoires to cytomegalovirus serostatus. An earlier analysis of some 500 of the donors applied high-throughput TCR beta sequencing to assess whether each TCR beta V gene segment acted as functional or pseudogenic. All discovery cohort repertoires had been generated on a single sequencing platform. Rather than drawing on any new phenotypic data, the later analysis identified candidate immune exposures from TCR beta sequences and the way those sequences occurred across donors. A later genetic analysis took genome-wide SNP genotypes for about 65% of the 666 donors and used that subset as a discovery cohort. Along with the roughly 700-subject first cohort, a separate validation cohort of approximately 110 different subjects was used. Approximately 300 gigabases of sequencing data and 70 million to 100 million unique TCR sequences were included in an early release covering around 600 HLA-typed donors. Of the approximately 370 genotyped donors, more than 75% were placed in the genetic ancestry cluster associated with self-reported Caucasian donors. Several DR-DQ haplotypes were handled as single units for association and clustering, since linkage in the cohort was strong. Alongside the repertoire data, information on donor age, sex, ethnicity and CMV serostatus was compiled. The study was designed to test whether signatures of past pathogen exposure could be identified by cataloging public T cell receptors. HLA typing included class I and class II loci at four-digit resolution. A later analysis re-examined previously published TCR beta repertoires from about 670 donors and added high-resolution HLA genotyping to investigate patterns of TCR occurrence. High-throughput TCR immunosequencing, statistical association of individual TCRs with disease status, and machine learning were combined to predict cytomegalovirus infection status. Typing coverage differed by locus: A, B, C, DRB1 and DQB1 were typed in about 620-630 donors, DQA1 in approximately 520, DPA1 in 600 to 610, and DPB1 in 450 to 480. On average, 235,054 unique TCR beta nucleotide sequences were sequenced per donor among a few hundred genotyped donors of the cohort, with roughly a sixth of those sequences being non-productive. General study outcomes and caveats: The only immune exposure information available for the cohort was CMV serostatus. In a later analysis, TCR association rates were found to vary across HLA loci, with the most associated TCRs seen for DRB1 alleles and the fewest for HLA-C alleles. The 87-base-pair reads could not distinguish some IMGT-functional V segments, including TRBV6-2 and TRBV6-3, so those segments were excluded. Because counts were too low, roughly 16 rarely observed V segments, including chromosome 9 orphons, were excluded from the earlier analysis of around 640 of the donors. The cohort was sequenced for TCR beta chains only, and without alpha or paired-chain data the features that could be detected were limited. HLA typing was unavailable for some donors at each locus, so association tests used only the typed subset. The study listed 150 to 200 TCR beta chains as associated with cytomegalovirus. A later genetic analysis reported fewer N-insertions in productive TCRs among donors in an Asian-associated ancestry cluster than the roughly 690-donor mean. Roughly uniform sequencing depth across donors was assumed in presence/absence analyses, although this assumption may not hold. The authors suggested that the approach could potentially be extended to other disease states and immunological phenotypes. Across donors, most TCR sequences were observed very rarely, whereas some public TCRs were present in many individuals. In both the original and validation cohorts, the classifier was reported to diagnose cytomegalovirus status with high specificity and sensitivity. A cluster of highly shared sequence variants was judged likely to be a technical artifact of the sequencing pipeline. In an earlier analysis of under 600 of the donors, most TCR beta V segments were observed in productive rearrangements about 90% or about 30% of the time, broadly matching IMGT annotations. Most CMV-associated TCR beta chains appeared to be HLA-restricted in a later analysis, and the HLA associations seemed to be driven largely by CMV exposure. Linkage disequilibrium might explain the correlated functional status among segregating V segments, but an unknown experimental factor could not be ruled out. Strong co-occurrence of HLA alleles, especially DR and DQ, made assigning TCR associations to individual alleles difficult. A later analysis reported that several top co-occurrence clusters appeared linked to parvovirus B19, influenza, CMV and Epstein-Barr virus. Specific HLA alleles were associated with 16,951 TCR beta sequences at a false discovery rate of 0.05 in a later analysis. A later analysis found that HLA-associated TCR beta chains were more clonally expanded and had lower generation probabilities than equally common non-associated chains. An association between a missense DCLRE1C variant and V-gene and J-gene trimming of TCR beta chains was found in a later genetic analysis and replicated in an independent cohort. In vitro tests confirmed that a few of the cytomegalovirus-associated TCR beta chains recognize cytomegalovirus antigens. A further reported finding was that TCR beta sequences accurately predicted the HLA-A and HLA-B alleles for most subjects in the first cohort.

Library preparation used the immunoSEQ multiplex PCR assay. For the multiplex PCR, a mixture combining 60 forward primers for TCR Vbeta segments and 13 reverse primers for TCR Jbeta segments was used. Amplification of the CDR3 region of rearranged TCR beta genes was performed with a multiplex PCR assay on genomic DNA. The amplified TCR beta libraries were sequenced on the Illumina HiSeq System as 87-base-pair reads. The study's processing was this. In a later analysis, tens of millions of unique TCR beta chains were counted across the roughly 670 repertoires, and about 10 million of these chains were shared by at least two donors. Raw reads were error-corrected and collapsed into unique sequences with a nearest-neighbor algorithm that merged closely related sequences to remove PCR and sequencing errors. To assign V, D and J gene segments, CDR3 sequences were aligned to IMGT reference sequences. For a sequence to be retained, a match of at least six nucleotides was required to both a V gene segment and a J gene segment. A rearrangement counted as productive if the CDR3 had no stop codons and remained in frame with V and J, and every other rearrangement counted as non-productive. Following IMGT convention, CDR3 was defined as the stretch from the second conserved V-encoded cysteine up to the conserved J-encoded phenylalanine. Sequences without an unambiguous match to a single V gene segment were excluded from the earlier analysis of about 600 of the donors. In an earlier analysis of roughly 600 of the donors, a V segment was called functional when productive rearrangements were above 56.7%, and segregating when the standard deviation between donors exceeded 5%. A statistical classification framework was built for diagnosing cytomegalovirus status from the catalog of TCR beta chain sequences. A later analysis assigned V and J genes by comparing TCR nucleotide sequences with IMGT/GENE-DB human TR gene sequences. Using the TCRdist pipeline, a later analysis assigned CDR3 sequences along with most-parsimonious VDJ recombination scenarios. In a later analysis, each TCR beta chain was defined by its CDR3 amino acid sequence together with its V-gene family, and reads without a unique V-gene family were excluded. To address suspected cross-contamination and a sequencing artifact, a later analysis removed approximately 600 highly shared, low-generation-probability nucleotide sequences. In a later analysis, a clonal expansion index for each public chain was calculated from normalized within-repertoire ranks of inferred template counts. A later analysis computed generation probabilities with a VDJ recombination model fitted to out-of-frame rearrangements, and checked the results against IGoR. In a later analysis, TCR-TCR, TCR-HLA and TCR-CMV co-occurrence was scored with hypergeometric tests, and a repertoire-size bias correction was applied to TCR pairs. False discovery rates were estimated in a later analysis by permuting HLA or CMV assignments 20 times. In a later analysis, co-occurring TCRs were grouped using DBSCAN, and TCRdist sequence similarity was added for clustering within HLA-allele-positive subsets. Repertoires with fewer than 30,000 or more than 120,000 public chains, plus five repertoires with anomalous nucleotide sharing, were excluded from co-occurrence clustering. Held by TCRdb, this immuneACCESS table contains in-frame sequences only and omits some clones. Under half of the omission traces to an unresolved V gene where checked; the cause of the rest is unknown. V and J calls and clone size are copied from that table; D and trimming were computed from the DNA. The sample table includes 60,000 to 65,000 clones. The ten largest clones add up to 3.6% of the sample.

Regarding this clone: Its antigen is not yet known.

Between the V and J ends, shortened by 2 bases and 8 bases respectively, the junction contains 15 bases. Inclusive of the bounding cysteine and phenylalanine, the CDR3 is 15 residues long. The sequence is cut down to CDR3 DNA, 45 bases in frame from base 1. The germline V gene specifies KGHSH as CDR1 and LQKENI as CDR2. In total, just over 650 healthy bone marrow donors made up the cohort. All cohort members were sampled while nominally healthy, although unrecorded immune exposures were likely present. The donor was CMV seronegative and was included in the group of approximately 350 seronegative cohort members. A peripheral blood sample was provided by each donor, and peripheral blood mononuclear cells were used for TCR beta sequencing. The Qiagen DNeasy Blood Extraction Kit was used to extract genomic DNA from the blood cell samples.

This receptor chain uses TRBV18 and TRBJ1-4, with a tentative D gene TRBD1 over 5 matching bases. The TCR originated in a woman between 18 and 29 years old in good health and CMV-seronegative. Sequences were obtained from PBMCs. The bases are TGTGCCAGCTCACCATCGTGGCAGGGCGGCGAAAAACTGTTTTTT. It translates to CASSPSWQGGEKLFF.